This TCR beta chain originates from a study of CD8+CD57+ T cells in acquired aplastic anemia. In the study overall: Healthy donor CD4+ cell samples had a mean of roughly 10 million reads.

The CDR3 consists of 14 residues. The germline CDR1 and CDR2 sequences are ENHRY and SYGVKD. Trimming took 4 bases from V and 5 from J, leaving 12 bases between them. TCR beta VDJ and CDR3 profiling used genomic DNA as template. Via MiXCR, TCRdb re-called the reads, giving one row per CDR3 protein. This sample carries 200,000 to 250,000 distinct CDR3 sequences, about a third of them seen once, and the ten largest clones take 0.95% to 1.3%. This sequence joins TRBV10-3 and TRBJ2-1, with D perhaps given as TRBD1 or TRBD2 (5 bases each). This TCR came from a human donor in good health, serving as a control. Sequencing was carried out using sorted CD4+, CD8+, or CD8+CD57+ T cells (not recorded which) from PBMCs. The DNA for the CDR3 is TGTGCCATCAGTGGAGGGGTCCAAGACAATGAGCAGTTCTTC. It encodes CAISGGVQDNEQFF.